A selection of T cell receptor beta chains follows, all from one sample in a study of early T cells in non-severe SARS-CoV-2 infection. TCRdb reprocessed the 5' RACE reads via MiXCR and lists one record per CDR3 protein. The repertoire holds roughly 66,000 distinct CDR3 sequences, with approximately 9.1% as singletons. Input material: whole blood. Every receptor here comes from an adult who was a healthcare worker with PCR-confirmed SARS-CoV-2 infection or an uninfected control (not recorded which). CDR3s include the opening cysteine and the closing phenylalanine or tryptophan. A D gene is named only where the DNA matches it firmly. Expanded clones get a size class; other rows say once, few or many, or leave the size out.

>many|-|TRBJ1-5|TRBV6-4
TGTGCCAGCAGTAGAGAGCAGGGAGGCCAGCCCCAGCATTTT
CASSREQGGQPQHF
>many|-|TRBJ2-1|TRBV7-2
TGTGCCAGCAGCTTCGGCCCCGGCGATGAGCAGTTCTTC
CASSFGPGDEQFF
>many|-|TRBJ1-4|TRBV30
TGTGCCTGGACTTCTTTCGGAACAACTAATGAAAAACTGTTTTTT
CAWTSFGTTNEKLFF
>few|TRBD1|TRBJ1-4|TRBV5-4
TGTGCCAGCAGCACCAGACAGGGCCTTAATGAAAAACTGTTTTTT
CASSTRQGLNEKLFF
>many|TRBD2|TRBJ2-5|TRBV20-1
TGCAGTGCTAGAGCCGCCTACTCCGGGACTACAGAGACCCAGTACTTC
CSARAAYSGTTETQYF
>-|-|TRBJ2-1|TRBV28
TGTGCCAGCACCTCCCCGGCTCCGGGCAATGAGCAGTTCTTC
CASTSPAPGNEQFF
>many|-|TRBJ1-2|TRBV6-5
TGTGCCAGCAGCAATCAGGGACTCTACACCTTC
CASSNQGLYTF
>many|-|TRBJ2-7|TRBV20-1
TGCAGTGCTAGACCCCGCACGGGGCAGTACTTC
CSARPRTGQYF
>medium-sized|-|TRBJ2-4|TRBV3-1
TGTGCCAGCAGCCAAGAAGTCAGGGGGGACATTCAGTACTTC
CASSQEVRGDIQYF
>-|TRBD2|TRBJ2-1|TRBV11-3
TGTACCAGCAGCTCAGGACTAGCGGGATGGGACAATGAGCAGTTCTTC
CTSSSGLAGWDNEQFF
>many|TRBD2|TRBJ2-1|TRBV6-5
TGTGCCAGCAGTTACCAGGGGACTAGCGGACCCTACAATGAGCAGTTCTTC
CASSYQGTSGPYNEQFF
>-|TRBD1|TRBJ1-2|TRBV19
TGTGCCAGTAGTGCCGACAGGGTGGATAACTATGGCTACACCTTC
CASSADRVDNYGYTF
>few|-|TRBJ2-7|TRBV5-5
TGTGCCAGCAGCCCCCAAAACGGGCCCTACGAGCAGTACTTC
CASSPQNGPYEQYF
>-|TRBD1|TRBJ2-5|TRBV4-1
TGCGCTAGCAGCCGAGAGGGACAGGGGGAGACCCAGTACTTC
CASSREGQGETQYF
>-|TRBD1|TRBJ1-6|TRBV9
TGTGCCAGCAGCGTCGACAGGGCTAATTCACCCCTCCACTTT
CASSVDRANSPLHF
>few|-|TRBJ1-6|TRBV7-6
TGTGCCAGCAGTTCCGGGACAATCTATAATTCACCCCTCCACTTT
CASSSGTIYNSPLHF
>many|TRBD1|TRBJ2-3|TRBV12-3/TRBV12-4
TGTGCCAGCAGATCCGGGACAGAGGGTTCGGGAGATACGCAGTATTTT
CASRSGTEGSGDTQYF
>-|TRBD1|TRBJ2-5|TRBV20-1
TGCAGTGCTACGGACAGGGGGACCGAGGCCCAGTACTTC
CSATDRGTEAQYF
>many|-|TRBJ1-5|TRBV19
TGTGCCAGTAGCAGACGGAGCAATCAGCCCCAGCATTTT
CASSRRSNQPQHF
>-|-|TRBJ2-4|TRBV18
TGTGCCAGCTCACCACAGAATGGTGCCAAAAACATTCAGTACTTC
CASSPQNGAKNIQYF
>-|TRBD2|TRBJ2-3|TRBV12-3/TRBV12-4
TGTGCCAGCAGTTCGGGACTAGCGGGAGGCACAGATACGCAGTATTTT
CASSSGLAGGTDTQYF
>-|-|TRBJ2-5|TRBV7-2
TGTGCCAGCAGCTTAGCGCAGCAAGACCAGGAGACCCAGTACTTC
CASSLAQQDQETQYF
>many|-|TRBJ1-2|TRBV11-2
TGTGCCAGCAGCCACCTTCGTGGGAGGGACGGCTATGGCTACACCTTC
CASSHLRGRDGYGYTF
>few|TRBD1|TRBJ1-6|TRBV2
TGTGCCAGCCTGGGACAGGGCGCCTATAATTCACCCCTCCACTTT
CASLGQGAYNSPLHF
>few|TRBD1|TRBJ2-4|TRBV5-1
TGCGCCAGCAGCCCGGGACAGGGGGCCTACATTCAGTACTTC
CASSPGQGAYIQYF
>many|TRBD1|TRBJ2-7|TRBV27
TGTGCCAGCAGTTTCCGGGACAGGCTAGGCGAGCAGTACTTC
CASSFRDRLGEQYF
>-|TRBD1|TRBJ2-3|TRBV3-1
TGTGCCAGCACTACAGGGGACGGTACGCAGTATTTT
CASTTGDGTQYF
>many|-|TRBJ2-1|TRBV27
TGTGCCAGCAACTCCGACATGGGGTACAATGAGCAGTTCTTC
CASNSDMGYNEQFF
>few|TRBD2|TRBJ2-1|TRBV5-1
TGCGCCAGCAGCTCCATGGAACTAGCGGGAGGAGAGAATGAGCAGTTCTTC
CASSSMELAGGENEQFF
>many|-|TRBJ2-6|TRBV14
TGTGCCAGCAGCCAATACGGGGCTGGGGCCAACGTCCTGACTTTC
CASSQYGAGANVLTF
>-|-|TRBJ2-1|TRBV3-1
TGTGCCAGCAGCCAAGGTAACCTAGCGACCTACAATGAGCAGTTCTTC
CASSQGNLATYNEQFF
>few|-|TRBJ2-2|TRBV25-1
TGTGCCGCAGGAAGGCGGTCCACCGGGGAGCTGTTTTTT
CAAGRRSTGELFF
>many|-|TRBJ2-5|TRBV18
TGTGCCAGCTCACCGGACCAAGAGACCCAGTACTTC
CASSPDQETQYF
>many|TRBD2|TRBJ2-1|TRBV18
TGTGCCAGCTCCAAAGGACTAGCGGGAGCTAGTGAGCAGTTCTTC
CASSKGLAGASEQFF
>-|TRBD1|TRBJ2-1|TRBV7-8
TGTGCCAGCAGCTCTCGGACAGGGAGATACAATGAGCAGTTCTTC
CASSSRTGRYNEQFF
>many|-|TRBJ2-5|TRBV20-1
TGCAGTGCTAATGTTGGATCCTCGGGGACCCAGTACTTC
CSANVGSSGTQYF
>few|-|TRBJ2-3|TRBV3-1
TGTGCCAGCAGCCAAGCAGGGACTAGCACAGATACGCAGTATTTT
CASSQAGTSTDTQYF
>many|-|TRBJ1-1|TRBV11-2
TGTGCCAGCAGGTGGGGAGGGAGGAGTGAAGCTTTCTTT
CASRWGGRSEAFF
>few|TRBD1|TRBJ1-1|TRBV6-4
TGTGCCAGCAGTGAAACAGGGGGAGTGGAGGCTTTCTTT
CASSETGGVEAFF
>-|-|TRBJ2-7|TRBV11-2
TGTGCCAGCAGCTCCCCCCCAGGCAAATCGACCTACGAGCAGTACTTC
CASSSPPGKSTYEQYF
>few|TRBD1|TRBJ2-7|TRBV20-1
TGCAGTGCTAGGGGGGACAGGGGGCGATACGAGCAGTACTTC
CSARGDRGRYEQYF
>few|TRBD2|TRBJ2-1|TRBV6-4
TGTGCCAGCAGTGAGCATTCTAGCGGCTCCTACAATGAGCAGTTCTTC
CASSEHSSGSYNEQFF